The rows below give T cell receptor beta chains drawn from one sample of a study of molecular identifiers for immune sequencing clone quantification. MiXCR, run by TCRdb on the PCR reads, gives a single entry per CDR3 protein. The repertoire holds about 630,000 distinct CDR3 sequences, about 25% seen once, with about 0.81% in the top ten. Source material: naive CD8+ T cells from blood, with Jurkat cell RNA spiked in. Source of these receptors: a human donor in good health. Some libraries in this study had Jurkat cell RNA spiked in. CDR3s include the opening cysteine and the closing phenylalanine or tryptophan. The order of the fields is V gene, CDR3 length, D gene, J gene, clone size, CDR3 DNA, CDR3 protein. D genes are given only for firm matches. Expanded clones get a size class; other rows say once, few or many, or leave the size out.

V gene: TRBV6-2/TRBV6-3
CDR3 length: 13
D gene: -
J gene: TRBJ1-1
clone size: few
CDR3 DNA: TGTGCCAGCAGTCTTGCGGTGGACACTGAAGCTTTCTTT
CDR3 protein: CASSLAVDTEAFF

V gene: TRBV7-6
CDR3 length: 12
D gene: -
J gene: TRBJ2-3
clone size: many
CDR3 DNA: TGTGCCAGCAGCTCCCCCACTAATACGCAGTATTTT
CDR3 protein: CASSSPTNTQYF

V gene: TRBV12-3/TRBV12-4
CDR3 length: 13
D gene: -
J gene: TRBJ2-5
clone size: -
CDR3 DNA: TGTGCCAGCAGTGATTCTTTTGGGGAGACCCAGTACTTC
CDR3 protein: CASSDSFGETQYF

V gene: TRBV7-9
CDR3 length: 12
D gene: -
J gene: TRBJ2-3
clone size: -
CDR3 DNA: TGTGCCAGCAGCTTCCCCCCCGCTCCGCCGTATTTT
CDR3 protein: CASSFPPAPPYF

V gene: TRBV7-2
CDR3 length: 15
D gene: -
J gene: TRBJ2-7
clone size: many
CDR3 DNA: TGTGCCAGCAGCTTAGGTGTTTTCCCGGTCTCCGAGCAGTACTTC
CDR3 protein: CASSLGVFPVSEQYF

V gene: TRBV30
CDR3 length: 16
D gene: -
J gene: TRBJ1-2
clone size: few
CDR3 DNA: TGTGCCTGGAGTGTACTATTCCAGGCTCTAAACTATGGCTACACCTTC
CDR3 protein: CAWSVLFQALNYGYTF

V gene: TRBV7-9
CDR3 length: 16
D gene: TRBD1
J gene: TRBJ2-3
clone size: many
CDR3 DNA: TGTGCCAGCAGCTTCACTCCGGGACAGGGGGCAGATACGCAGTATTTT
CDR3 protein: CASSFTPGQGADTQYF

V gene: TRBV5-5
CDR3 length: 19
D gene: -
J gene: TRBJ2-6
clone size: many
CDR3 DNA: TGTGCCAGCAGCTTAAACACCGGGACACTTAGCTCTGGGGCCAACGTCCTGACTTTC
CDR3 protein: CASSLNTGTLSSGANVLTF

V gene: TRBV3-1
CDR3 length: 16
D gene: -
J gene: TRBJ2-1
clone size: few
CDR3 DNA: TGTGCCAGCAGCCAGTGGGTCCCAAGCCACGACAATGAGCAGTTCTTC
CDR3 protein: CASSQWVPSHDNEQFF

V gene: TRBV5-1
CDR3 length: 13
D gene: TRBD1
J gene: TRBJ2-7
clone size: few
CDR3 DNA: TGCGCCAGCAGCTGGGGGACAGACTACGAGCAGTACTTC
CDR3 protein: CASSWGTDYEQYF

V gene: TRBV28
CDR3 length: 14
D gene: -
J gene: TRBJ1-1
clone size: -
CDR3 DNA: TGTGCCAGCAGTTTCCAGACAGGCGACACTGAAGCTTTCTTT
CDR3 protein: CASSFQTGDTEAFF

V gene: TRBV7-9
CDR3 length: 15
D gene: -
J gene: TRBJ2-1
clone size: -
CDR3 DNA: TGTGCCAGCAGCTTAGCATACAGTCTCCACAATGAGCAGTTCTTC
CDR3 protein: CASSLAYSLHNEQFF

V gene: TRBV5-1
CDR3 length: 16
D gene: TRBD1
J gene: TRBJ2-7
clone size: -
CDR3 DNA: TGCGCCAGCAGCTTGGATCTTCGGGACAGGGCTTACGAGCAGTACTTC
CDR3 protein: CASSLDLRDRAYEQYF

V gene: TRBV29-1
CDR3 length: 12
D gene: -
J gene: TRBJ1-1
clone size: many
CDR3 DNA: TGCAGCGTTCTTCGGGATTCCACTGAAGCTTTCTTT
CDR3 protein: CSVLRDSTEAFF

V gene: TRBV7-3
CDR3 length: 16
D gene: -
J gene: TRBJ2-2
clone size: -
CDR3 DNA: TGTGCCAGCAGCTCCAACTGGGGGATGGGGACCGGGGAGCTGTTTTTT
CDR3 protein: CASSSNWGMGTGELFF

V gene: TRBV24-1
CDR3 length: 18
D gene: TRBD2
J gene: TRBJ2-3
clone size: few
CDR3 DNA: TGTGCCACCAGTGATTTCCCTAAACTAGCGGGAGGCATCGATACGCAGTATTTT
CDR3 protein: CATSDFPKLAGGIDTQYF

V gene: TRBV4-3
CDR3 length: 16
D gene: -
J gene: TRBJ2-3
clone size: few
CDR3 DNA: TGCGCCAGCAGCCCCCATATAGGGGGTAGCACAGATACGCAGTATTTT
CDR3 protein: CASSPHIGGSTDTQYF

V gene: TRBV19
CDR3 length: 15
D gene: -
J gene: TRBJ1-6
clone size: -
CDR3 DNA: TGTGCCAGTAAACCCACTGATGTCAGGCATTCACCCCTCCACTTT
CDR3 protein: CASKPTDVRHSPLHF

V gene: TRBV20-1
CDR3 length: 14
D gene: -
J gene: TRBJ2-3
clone size: many
CDR3 DNA: TGCAGTGCTAGAGATGGCCAGGGGACAGATACGCAGTATTTT
CDR3 protein: CSARDGQGTDTQYF

V gene: TRBV20-1
CDR3 length: 15
D gene: -
J gene: TRBJ2-4
clone size: many
CDR3 DNA: TGCAGTGCTAGAGATGGGGATCTAGCCAAAAACATTCAGTACTTC
CDR3 protein: CSARDGDLAKNIQYF

V gene: TRBV7-9
CDR3 length: 14
D gene: TRBD1
J gene: TRBJ2-7
clone size: many
CDR3 DNA: TGTGCCAGCAGCTTGCCCGGGACAGGGGGAGAGCAGTACTTC
CDR3 protein: CASSLPGTGGEQYF

V gene: TRBV6-5
CDR3 length: 14
D gene: TRBD2
J gene: TRBJ2-7
clone size: many
CDR3 DNA: TGTGCCAGCAGTTCTCCGGGACTAGTTAACGAGCAGTACTTC
CDR3 protein: CASSSPGLVNEQYF

V gene: TRBV7-9
CDR3 length: 14
D gene: -
J gene: TRBJ1-4
clone size: many
CDR3 DNA: TGTGCCAGCAGCTCAGGACAGACTAGTGAAAAACTGTTTTTT
CDR3 protein: CASSSGQTSEKLFF

V gene: TRBV7-2
CDR3 length: 16
D gene: TRBD2
J gene: TRBJ2-3
clone size: many
CDR3 DNA: TGTGCCAGCAGCTTACGGCTAGCGGGGGGCACAGATACGCAGTATTTT
CDR3 protein: CASSLRLAGGTDTQYF

V gene: TRBV4-3
CDR3 length: 14
D gene: -
J gene: TRBJ1-1
clone size: -
CDR3 DNA: TGCGCCAGCAGCCAAGGACATCAGAACACTGAAGCTCTCTTT
CDR3 protein: CASSQGHQNTEALF

V gene: TRBV3-1
CDR3 length: 12
D gene: -
J gene: TRBJ2-7
clone size: many
CDR3 DNA: TGTGCCAGCAGCCCCGGGACCTACGAGCAGTACTTC
CDR3 protein: CASSPGTYEQYF

V gene: TRBV7-9
CDR3 length: 14
D gene: -
J gene: TRBJ2-7
clone size: -
CDR3 DNA: TGTGCCAGCAGCCGCAGACTGGTCGGCTACGAGCAGTACTTC
CDR3 protein: CASSRRLVGYEQYF

V gene: TRBV5-6
CDR3 length: 16
D gene: TRBD1
J gene: TRBJ1-5
clone size: many
CDR3 DNA: TGTGCCAGCAGTAGGGTATCGGACAGGGGTAACCAGCCCCAGCATTTT
CDR3 protein: CASSRVSDRGNQPQHF

V gene: TRBV29-1
CDR3 length: 15
D gene: TRBD1
J gene: TRBJ2-7
clone size: many
CDR3 DNA: TGCAGCGTTGAAATCGGGGACAGGCGAGGCTACGAGCAGTACTTC
CDR3 protein: CSVEIGDRRGYEQYF

V gene: TRBV6-2/TRBV6-3
CDR3 length: 13
D gene: -
J gene: TRBJ2-5
clone size: -
CDR3 DNA: TGTGCCAGCAGTTATTTTGCGGACGAGACCCAGTACTTC
CDR3 protein: CASSYFADETQYF

V gene: TRBV30
CDR3 length: 12
D gene: -
J gene: TRBJ2-5
clone size: many
CDR3 DNA: TGTGCCTGGAGTGAAGGACAAGAGACCCAGTACTTC
CDR3 protein: CAWSEGQETQYF

V gene: TRBV12-3/TRBV12-4
CDR3 length: 14
D gene: TRBD2
J gene: TRBJ2-7
clone size: -
CDR3 DNA: TGTGCCAGCAGGTCTCTAGCGGAGGACTACGAGCAGTACTTC
CDR3 protein: CASRSLAEDYEQYF

V gene: TRBV20-1
CDR3 length: 14
D gene: TRBD1
J gene: TRBJ2-7
clone size: many
CDR3 DNA: TGCAGTGCCCAGACAGGGGAAAGCTCCTACGAGCAGTACTTC
CDR3 protein: CSAQTGESSYEQYF

V gene: TRBV19
CDR3 length: 16
D gene: -
J gene: TRBJ2-5
clone size: few
CDR3 DNA: TGTGCCAGTAGTATAGAGGGAGTGATGGGCCAAGGGACCCAGTACTTC
CDR3 protein: CASSIEGVMGQGTQYF

V gene: TRBV28
CDR3 length: 16
D gene: TRBD1
J gene: TRBJ1-1
clone size: -
CDR3 DNA: TGTGCCAGCAGTTTACCGGGACAGGGGTTAGACACTGAAGCTTTCTTT
CDR3 protein: CASSLPGQGLDTEAFF

V gene: TRBV5-1
CDR3 length: 11
D gene: -
J gene: TRBJ2-1
clone size: -
CDR3 DNA: TGCGCCAGCAGCTTGGCGTCGGAGCAGTTCTTC
CDR3 protein: CASSLASEQFF

V gene: TRBV19
CDR3 length: 16
D gene: -
J gene: TRBJ2-1
clone size: few
CDR3 DNA: TGTGCCAGTAGTATTCCTACAAGCGGCCCCTACAATGAGCAGTTCTTC
CDR3 protein: CASSIPTSGPYNEQFF

V gene: TRBV4-3
CDR3 length: 16
D gene: -
J gene: TRBJ1-4
clone size: -
CDR3 DNA: TGCGCCAGCAGCCGAGATCGGGGAGCGATTGGCGAAAAACTGTTTTTT
CDR3 protein: CASSRDRGAIGEKLFF

V gene: TRBV5-6
CDR3 length: 18
D gene: -
J gene: TRBJ2-6
clone size: -
CDR3 DNA: TGTGCCAGCAGCTTGGGGTTGGAACCCCCCCTTGGGGCCAACGTCCTGACTTTC
CDR3 protein: CASSLGLEPPLGANVLTF

V gene: TRBV2
CDR3 length: 16
D gene: -
J gene: TRBJ2-2
clone size: many
CDR3 DNA: TGTGCCAGCACTGGGACTCTTCAGTTTCCCACCGGGGAGCTGTTTTTT
CDR3 protein: CASTGTLQFPTGELFF

V gene: TRBV27
CDR3 length: 15
D gene: -
J gene: TRBJ2-7
clone size: few
CDR3 DNA: TGTGCCAGCTCCGAACCCCCGGGACTCAGGGGCGAGCAGTACTTC
CDR3 protein: CASSEPPGLRGEQYF

V gene: TRBV20-1
CDR3 length: 15
D gene: -
J gene: TRBJ1-6
clone size: -
CDR3 DNA: TGCAGTGCTAGAGATCTCGAGCAGGTGGTTTCACCCCTCCACTTT
CDR3 protein: CSARDLEQVVSPLHF

V gene: TRBV9
CDR3 length: 13
D gene: -
J gene: TRBJ1-1
clone size: -
CDR3 DNA: TGTGCCAGCAGCGATATACTGCACACTGAATCTTTCTTT
CDR3 protein: CASSDILHTESFF

V gene: TRBV19
CDR3 length: 15
D gene: -
J gene: TRBJ2-3
clone size: -
CDR3 DNA: TGTGCCAGTAGTTTAGGGGACATCTCCACAGATACGCAGTATTTT
CDR3 protein: CASSLGDISTDTQYF

V gene: TRBV5-4
CDR3 length: 12
D gene: -
J gene: TRBJ1-1
clone size: many
CDR3 DNA: TGTGCCAGCAGCTTGGCTTCCGGGGAGACTTTCTTT
CDR3 protein: CASSLASGETFF

V gene: TRBV12-5
CDR3 length: 12
D gene: -
J gene: TRBJ2-7
clone size: many
CDR3 DNA: TGTGCTAGTGGGCACAGCACCTACGAGCAGTACTTC
CDR3 protein: CASGHSTYEQYF

V gene: TRBV30
CDR3 length: 20
D gene: -
J gene: TRBJ2-3
clone size: few
CDR3 DNA: TGTGCCTGGAGTGTAGTCTCTTCCCCCCACACAGGCTACCACACAGATACGCAGTATTTT
CDR3 protein: CAWSVVSSPHTGYHTDTQYF

V gene: TRBV19
CDR3 length: 12
D gene: TRBD1
J gene: TRBJ1-2
clone size: many
CDR3 DNA: TGTGCCAGTACCGGACAGGACTATGGCTACACCTTC
CDR3 protein: CASTGQDYGYTF

V gene: TRBV29-1
CDR3 length: 11
D gene: -
J gene: TRBJ2-2
clone size: -
CDR3 DNA: TGCCGCGTAGTCACCACCGGGGAGCTGTGTTTT
CDR3 protein: CRVVTTGELCF

V gene: TRBV4-3
CDR3 length: 15
D gene: -
J gene: TRBJ2-1
clone size: few
CDR3 DNA: TGCGCCAGCAGCCAAGATGAGGGGACGGGCGATGAGCAGTTCTTC
CDR3 protein: CASSQDEGTGDEQFF

V gene: TRBV5-4
CDR3 length: 12
D gene: -
J gene: TRBJ2-7
clone size: many
CDR3 DNA: TGTGCCAGCAGCTTTGGCCAGACCGAGCAGTACTTC
CDR3 protein: CASSFGQTEQYF

V gene: TRBV6-5
CDR3 length: 15
D gene: -
J gene: TRBJ1-1
clone size: many
CDR3 DNA: TGTGCCAGCAGTTACTCCGAACAGGGACGCACTGAAGCTTTCTTT
CDR3 protein: CASSYSEQGRTEAFF

V gene: TRBV24-1
CDR3 length: 15
D gene: TRBD2
J gene: TRBJ2-5
clone size: few
CDR3 DNA: TGTGCCACCAGTGATTTACTAGCGGGAGTAGAGACCCAGTACTTC
CDR3 protein: CATSDLLAGVETQYF

V gene: TRBV12-3/TRBV12-4
CDR3 length: 13
D gene: -
J gene: TRBJ1-1
clone size: -
CDR3 DNA: TGTGCCAGCAGGGGGACAAGAACGAAAGGAGCTTTCTTT
CDR3 protein: CASRGTRTKGAFF

V gene: TRBV5-4
CDR3 length: 14
D gene: -
J gene: TRBJ2-2
clone size: many
CDR3 DNA: TGTGCCAGCAGCGACTCCTACACCGGCTCGGAGCTGTTTTTT
CDR3 protein: CASSDSYTGSELFF

V gene: TRBV5-6
CDR3 length: 14
D gene: TRBD1
J gene: TRBJ1-1
clone size: few
CDR3 DNA: TGTGCCAGCAGCTTGACGGGGACAGGGTTTGGAACTTTCTTT
CDR3 protein: CASSLTGTGFGTFF

V gene: TRBV24-1
CDR3 length: 18
D gene: TRBD1
J gene: TRBJ1-4
clone size: many
CDR3 DNA: TGTGCCACCACCAGGGACAGGGGAGGGGTAGGGGCTAATGAAAAACTGTTTTTT
CDR3 protein: CATTRDRGGVGANEKLFF

V gene: TRBV11-2
CDR3 length: 11
D gene: -
J gene: TRBJ2-1
clone size: -
CDR3 DNA: TGTGCCAGCAGCTCCGGCTCTGGGCAGTTCTTC
CDR3 protein: CASSSGSGQFF